This section outlines one T cell receptor beta chain sequence together with its context. Its cognate antigen is unknown. This CDR3 spans 17 amino acids. Trimming pared 0 bases from V and 6 bases from J, leaving 16 bases between. Germline-derived CDR1 and CDR2 are SGDLS and YYNGEE. Time point indicated: cycle 4 day 1 (C4D1), after about 6 weeks of nivolumab. In every patient, relapse followed autologous stem cell transplantation, while exposure to brentuximab vedotin differed. Magnetic negative selection was used to purify CD8+ T cells from thawed PBMCs. Only in-frame clones appear in the TCRdb table, and some are missing; sequencing was by immunoSEQ multiplex PCR. The table records some 3,400 clones, around four fifths of them present only once. The sample comes from a study of PD-1 blockade in classical Hodgkin lymphoma. Study summary: Nivolumab 3 mg/kg was given intravenously every 2 weeks.

Findings of the study overall: Nivolumab initiated under 1 year post-ASCT led to patient exclusion. The study found that TCR diversity rose significantly by C4D1 in CD4+ but not CD8+ cells.

The chain couples TRBV9 to TRBJ2-6; D may be TRBD1 or TRBD2 (7 bases each). The clonotype was recovered from a human donor with classical Hodgkin lymphoma. The material was CD8+ T cells from blood, obtained before the fourth cycle of nivolumab. Here the CDR3 reads CASSVGQGGFMANVLTF. DNA for the CDR3: TGTGCCAGCAGCGTAGGACAGGGAGGGTTTATGGCCAACGTCCTGACTTTC. Together with reference TRBV9 and TRBJ2-6, the CDR3 gives the full variable domain: DSGVTQTPKHLITATGQRVTLRCSPRSGDLSVYWYQQSLDQGLQFLIQYYNGEERAKGNILERFSAQQFPDLHSELNLSSLELGDSALYFCASSVGQGGFMANVLTFGAGSRLTVL.